Below are 28 T cell receptor beta chains sequenced from a single sample in a study of blood T cell repertoires in COVID-19. Assay: immunoSEQ multiplex PCR; the TCRdb copy retains only in-frame clones and omits some. The sample carries around 300,000 clones, 75% to 90% recorded once. The sample was peripheral blood. These receptors were collected from a woman aged 70-85 years with COVID-19, enrolled during active disease.

The chain recombines TRBV5-6 with TRBJ1-2; tentatively, D is TRBD1 (6 bases). Trimming took off 0 bases at V and 7 bases at J, with 10 bases between the two ends. This CDR3 has 13 residues. Germline V gives CDR1 SGHDT, CDR2 YYEEEE. This CDR3 reads CASSLGVGAGYTF. In nucleotides, the CDR3 is TGTGCCAGCAGCTTGGGTGTGGGGGCTGGCTACACCTTC.

This chain uses TRBV24-1 with TRBJ2-2; D gene uncertain. Between the trimmed V and J ends, which lost 5 bases and 3 bases, there was a span of 6 bases. Germline V gene sequence: CDR1 KGHDR, CDR2 SFDVKD. CDR3 length: 13 residues. The CDR3 DNA sequence: TGTGCCACCAGTGTCACATACACCGGGGAGCTGTTTTTT. Amino acids: CATSVTYTGELFF.

The rearrangement joins TRBV2 to TRBJ1-2, with 10 nucleotides matching TRBD1. This CDR3 comprises 14 residues. J lost 8 bases, V lost 0 bases, and 3 bases had no gene match. Per germline, CDR1 SNHLY and CDR2 FYNNEI. CDR3 loop: CASSEAGDRGGYTF. The DNA of the CDR3 is TGTGCCAGCAGTGAAGCTGGGGACAGGGGCGGCTACACCTTC.

J is TRBJ2-1 and V is TRBV9; maybe TRBD2 (7 bases). The V end was cut by 3 bases, the J end by 9 bases, with 22 bases between. Germline CDR1 SGDLS, CDR2 YYNGEE. The CDR3 is made up of 16 amino acids. As DNA, the CDR3 is TGTGCCAGCAGCGATCAAGATAAGGGGGGGTTTATTGAGCAGTTCTTC. This translates into CASSDQDKGGFIEQFF.

This chain connects TRBV7-2 to TRBJ2-6; 9 bases map to TRBD1. V lost 1 base, J lost 1 base, and 5 bases stayed unmatched. Germline assignment: CDR1 SGHTA and CDR2 FQGNSA. The CDR3 covers 18 residues. The CDR3 is CASSLVGTGRSGANVLTF. Written as DNA, the CDR3 is TGTGCCAGCAGCTTAGTGGGGACAGGGAGGTCTGGGGCCAACGTCCTGACTTTC.

J is TRBJ2-7 and V is TRBV28, with D perhaps matching TRBD2 (5 bases). V was shortened by 6 bases and J by 7 bases, with 10 bases between the two germline ends. The CDR3 runs to 11 residues. The germline V gene has CDR1 MDHEN and CDR2 SYDVKM. CDR3 sequence: CASSPRGEQYF. The CDR3, as DNA: TGTGCCAGCAGCCCTCGGGGTGAGCAGTACTTC.

The J gene is TRBJ2-7, the V gene TRBV5-5; no firm D call. This CDR3 has 15 amino acids. Germline CDR1 and CDR2: SGHKS and YYEKEE (reference sequence). V was shortened by 0 bases and J by 2 bases, with 12 bases between the two germline ends. In DNA form, the CDR3 reads TGTGCCAGCAGCTTGGGCAGAGGCCGCACCTACGAGCAGTACTTC. Its protein product is CASSLGRGRTYEQYF. The whole variable domain, filled in from reference TRBV5-5 and TRBJ2-7, reads DAGVTQSPTHLIKTRGQQVTLRCSPISGHKSVSWYQQVLGQGPQFIFQYYEKEERGRGNFPDRFSARQFPNYSSELNVNALLLGDSALYLCASSLGRGRTYEQYFGPGTRLTVT.

This clone appeared once. The chain couples TRBV19 to TRBJ2-7; unclear D gene. The germline CDR1 and CDR2 sequences are LNHDA and SQIVND (reference sequence). The V end lost 3 bases, the J end lost 3 bases, and 12 bases lay between the germline ends. This CDR3 is 14 amino acids long. The CDR3 region is CASSMRTFDYEQYF. The CDR3 nucleotides read TGTGCCAGTAGTATGCGTACCTTCGACTACGAGCAGTACTTC.

J is TRBJ2-7 and V is TRBV7-8, with D maybe TRBD1 (6 bases). Germline-derived CDR1 and CDR2 are SGHVS and FQNEAQ. The CDR3 runs 15 residues. Trimming took off 2 bases at V and 0 bases at J, with 11 bases between the two ends. The CDR3, as DNA: TGTGCCAGCAGCTTACCCCGGACAGTCTCCTACGAGCAGTACTTC. Protein product: CASSLPRTVSYEQYF.

The chain is built from TRBV7-9 and TRBJ1-2; tentatively, D is TRBD1 (6 bases). Trimming removed 1 base at V and 8 bases at J, with 14 bases between. CDR1 and CDR2 from the germline V gene are SEHNR and FQNEAQ (reference sequence). The CDR3 is 14 amino acids. CDR3 DNA: TGTGCCAGCAGCTTAGGTGCAGGGGTAGAGGGCTACACCTTC. Translated: CASSLGAGVEGYTF.

CDR3 in amino acids: CAWSVGSSGSNEQFF. In DNA form, the CDR3 reads TGTGCCTGGAGTGTAGGGTCTAGCGGATCCAATGAGCAGTTCTTC. The V and J genes are TRBV30 and TRBJ2-1, with 7 bases that match TRBD2. The CDR3 consists of 15 residues. The germline V gene encodes CDR1 GTSNPN and CDR2 SVGIG (reference sequence). The V segment lost 0 bases and the J segment 6 bases; nucleotides outside the gene matches: 8.

The CDR3 spells CASGFLGVANYGYTF. The CDR3 DNA reads TGTGCTAGTGGTTTCCTAGGGGTAGCTAACTATGGCTACACCTTC. The chain joins TRBV12-5 to TRBJ1-2; possibly TRBD1 for D (5 bases). This CDR3 has 15 amino acids. CDR1 is LGHNT, CDR2 FRNRAP, per germline. V was shortened by 3 bases and J by 0 bases, with 11 bases between the two germline ends. The whole variable domain, filled in from reference TRBV12-5 and TRBJ1-2, reads DARVTQTPRHKVTEMGQEVTMRCQPILGHNTVFWYRQTMMQGLELLAYFRNRAPLDDSGMPKDRFSAEMPDATLATLKIQPSEPRDSAVYFCASGFLGVANYGYTFGSGTRLTVV.

This clone has just one count. The chain is built from TRBV29-1 and TRBJ2-5; D might be TRBD1 (5 bases). This CDR3 spans 13 amino acids. Trimming took 4 bases from V and 5 from J, leaving 14 bases between them. Germline V gives CDR1 SQVTM, CDR2 ANQGSEA. The CDR3 protein is CSVVGQGPETQYF. The CDR3 bases are TGCAGCGTTGTCGGGCAGGGTCCGGAGACCCAGTACTTC.

The V call is TRBV24-1, the J call TRBJ2-3; D unclear. The CDR3 consists of 14 residues. Germline values: CDR1 KGHDR, CDR2 SFDVKD. The V and J ends lost 1 base and 1 base respectively, with 5 bases between them. In DNA, the CDR3 is TGTGCCACCAGTGATTTTTCGGGCACAGATACGCAGTATTTT. Translated, it gives CATSDFSGTDTQYF.

The chain links TRBV9 to TRBJ2-5; 8 bases line up with TRBD2. CDR1 and CDR2 (germline): SGDLS, YYNGEE. This CDR3 spans 16 amino acids. J gave up 4 bases and V 4 bases, and 12 bases lay outside the gene matches. CDR3 region: CASSPLLERGTETQYF. The CDR3 DNA sequence: TGTGCCAGCAGCCCCCTCCTAGAGCGGGGGACAGAGACCCAGTACTTC.

The chain combines TRBV19 with TRBJ1-2, with TRBD1 identical over 9 bases. This CDR3 is built from 15 residues. Germline V gives CDR1 LNHDA, CDR2 SQIVND (reference sequence). Trimming took 3 bases from V and 6 from J; bases not matched to a gene: 8. CDR3 protein: CASSIPGDRENGYTF. In DNA, the CDR3 is TGTGCCAGTAGTATCCCGGGGGACAGGGAAAATGGCTACACCTTC.

This clone has only one observation. The V call is TRBV4-1, the J call TRBJ1-2; D gene unclear. The ends were cut back, 3 bases at V and 0 bases at J, with 11 bases in the middle. In germline, CDR1 is MGHRA, CDR2 YSYEKL. The CDR3 length is 15 residues. CDR3 nucleotides: TGCGCCAGCAGCCAGCCTACCGGGTCTAACTATGGCTACACCTTC. Its protein product is CASSQPTGSNYGYTF.

V and J are TRBV7-9 and TRBJ1-1; tentatively, D is TRBD1 (6 bases). Trimming took off 7 bases at V and 5 bases at J, with 26 bases between the two ends. The CDR3 length is 17 residues. In germline, CDR1 is SEHNR, CDR2 FQNEAQ (reference sequence). The CDR3 loop reads CASNRVPGGTRTTEAFF. The CDR3 DNA reads TGTGCCAGCAACAGGGTCCCGGGGGGGACGAGAACAACTGAAGCTTTCTTT. The full variable domain, with the rest looked up from reference TRBV7-9 and TRBJ1-1, is DTGVSQNPRHKITKRGQNVTFRCDPISEHNRLYWYRQTLGQGPEFLTYFQNEAQLEKSRLLSDRFSAERPKGSFSTLEIQRTEQGDSAMYLCASNRVPGGTRTTEAFFGQGTRLTVV.

This sequence joins TRBV19 and TRBJ2-1; D gene uncertain. There are 15 residues in the CDR3. Germline V gene lookup returns CDR1 LNHDA and CDR2 SQIVND (reference sequence). V gave up 4 bases and J gave up 0 bases, with 10 bases separating them. CDR3 nucleotides: TGTGCCAGTAGTACCAAGATGAGCTCCTACAATGAGCAGTTCTTC. Protein product: CASSTKMSSYNEQFF.

The rearrangement links TRBV5-1 to TRBJ2-5; D is ambiguous. Germline CDR1 SGHRS, CDR2 YFSETQ. Trimming took 0 bases from V and 5 from J, leaving 8 bases between them. This CDR3 comprises 13 residues. CDR3 in amino acids: CASSLASEETQYF. The CDR3 DNA reads as TGCGCCAGCAGCTTGGCCTCGGAGGAGACCCAGTACTTC.

J is TRBJ2-7 and V is TRBV27, with D tentatively TRBD2 (7 bases). Trimming cost V 2 bases and J 5 bases, with 10 bases left between them. The CDR3 covers 13 residues. Germline-derived CDR1 and CDR2 are MNHEY and SMNVEV (reference sequence). The CDR3 nucleotides are TGTGCCAGCAGTTTAAGGGGGGGAGACGAGCAGTACTTC. Its translation is CASSLRGGDEQYF.

The chain employs TRBV19 and TRBJ1-6; D unclear. Looked up from germline, CDR1 is LNHDA and CDR2 is SQIVND (reference sequence). V shed 8 bases and J shed 8 bases, with 13 bases lying between them. The CDR3 spans 13 residues. As DNA, the CDR3 is TGTGCCAGTGACACGGGAGCCTATTCACCCCTCCACTTT. The encoded protein is CASDTGAYSPLHF.

The DNA for the CDR3 is TGTGCCAGCACCCTGGGACAGCCGGGGTCACCCCTCCACTTT. It translates to CASTLGQPGSPLHF. The chain links TRBV7-2 to TRBJ1-6; 7 positions agree with TRBD1. CDR3 length: 14 amino acids. Germline V CDR1 and CDR2: SGHTA, FQGNSA. J was trimmed by 10 bases and V by 7 bases; bases with no gene match: 10.

The chain links TRBV21-1 to TRBJ1-5. TRBV21-1 is noted as a pseudogene. The CDR3 extends over 15 amino acids. In nucleotides, the CDR3 is TGTGCCAGCAGCAAAGGGAGGGGAAGGAATCAGCCCCAGCATTTT. Translation gives CASSKGRGRNQPQHF.

This sequence joins TRBV7-2 and TRBJ2-1; TRBD2 is a possible D gene (6 bases). This CDR3 comprises 14 residues. The germline V and J ends were trimmed by 6 bases and 5 bases, with 14 bases remaining between them. Germline V gene sequence: CDR1 SGHTA, CDR2 FQGNSA. DNA for the CDR3: TGTGCCAGCAGTCGGTTAGCGGAGAACAATGAGCAGTTCTTC. It yields the protein CASSRLAENNEQFF.

This chain uses TRBV29-1 with TRBJ1-5, with 11 bases lining up with TRBD1. Per germline, CDR1 SQVTM and CDR2 ANQGSEA. The CDR3 totals 14 residues. Trimming cost V 4 bases and J 6 bases; bases outside gene matches: 5. The CDR3 coding sequence is TGCAGCGTTGGGACAGGGGGCGGCGGTCAGCCCCAGCATTTT. Its translation is CSVGTGGGGQPQHF.

V gene TRBV7-9 combines with J gene TRBJ2-7; tentative D call: TRBD1 (5 bases). Trimming took off 5 bases at V and 3 bases at J, with 8 bases between the two ends. The germline V gene encodes CDR1 SEHNR and CDR2 FQNEAQ (reference sequence). This CDR3 is 12 amino acids long. CDR3 nucleotide sequence: TGTGCCAGCAGCAGACAGAACTACGAGCAGTACTTC. This translates into CASSRQNYEQYF.

The chain couples TRBV6-5 to TRBJ1-1, with unresolved D. Trimming cost V 0 bases and J 5 bases, with 10 bases left between them. The V gene's germline CDR1 is MNHEY and CDR2 SVGAGI. The CDR3 runs 14 residues. CDR3 DNA sequence: TGTGCCAGCAGTTACTCAATCGGGGTAACTGAAGCTTTCTTT. Translation gives CASSYSIGVTEAFF.